The 7 T cell receptor beta chains reported below all come from one sample, sequenced in a study of response to subunit inactivated influenza vaccine. Each CDR3 protein gets one entry after TCRdb re-called the RT-PCR reads with MiXCR. The data hold around 530,000 distinct CDR3 sequences, with 15% to 20% observed a single time. Source: CD4+ T cells sorted from PBMCs, taken 23 to 25 months after vaccination. These receptors all come from a man between 50 and 70 years old who received an inactivated influenza vaccine.

The chain recombines TRBV5-1 with TRBJ2-1, with 8 nucleotides matching TRBD2. The germline gives CDR1 SGHRS, CDR2 YFSETQ. Trimming removed 7 bases from V and 1 base from J; junction bases left unmatched: 7. CDR3 length: 15 residues. CDR3 residues: CASLAVAGSYNEQFF. CDR3 DNA: TGCGCCAGCTTAGCCGTAGCGGGGTCCTACAATGAGCAGTTCTTC.

This clonotype was seen more than once but under ten times. The V and J genes are TRBV7-3 and TRBJ2-3, with no clear D. This CDR3 has 13 amino acids. V lost 2 bases and J lost 4, with 7 bases in between. In germline, CDR1 is SGHTA, CDR2 FQGTGA. In DNA form, the CDR3 reads TGTGCCAGCAGCTTATCAAAAGCAGATACGCAGTATTTT. This encodes CASSLSKADTQYF.

This clonotype appeared a few times. V gene TRBV5-1 combines with J gene TRBJ1-1; no firm D call. This CDR3 spans 14 amino acids. Germline values: CDR1 SGHRS, CDR2 YFSETQ. Trimming removed 5 bases at V and 1 base at J, with 12 bases between. The CDR3 coding sequence is TGCGCCAGCAGTACTAGGGATTCGAACACTGAAGCTTTCTTT. Amino acid sequence: CASSTRDSNTEAFF.

V usage is TRBV2 and J usage is TRBJ2-7, with D maybe TRBD1 (6 bases). The CDR3 is made up of 13 amino acids. Per germline, CDR1 SNHLY and CDR2 FYNNEI. Trimming pared 4 bases from V and 3 bases from J, leaving 10 bases between. This chain's CDR3 is CASSVQGNYEQYF. The CDR3 DNA is TGTGCCAGCAGTGTCCAGGGGAACTACGAGCAGTACTTC.

The V call is TRBV20-1, the J call TRBJ1-4; 7 positions match TRBD1. The germline CDR1 and CDR2 sequences are DFQATT and SNEGSKA (reference sequence). Losses at the gene ends were 1 base for V and 5 bases for J; bases not matched to a gene: 1. This CDR3 region has 13 residues. The CDR3 protein is CSARGQGNEKLFF. The CDR3 DNA reads as TGCAGTGCTAGAGGACAGGGAAATGAAAAACTGTTTTTT.

The J gene is TRBJ2-5, the V gene TRBV20-1, with 12 bases matching TRBD2. The germline gives CDR1 DFQATT, CDR2 SNEGSKA (reference sequence). V shed 3 bases, J shed 1 base, and the junction held 9 bases outside the gene matches. This CDR3 is built from 17 residues. The CDR3 region has the DNA TGCAGTGCTAGTGGGGCGACTAGCGGGGGCCTCCAAGAGACCCAGTACTTC. Protein sequence: CSASGATSGGLQETQYF.

This clonotype was counted only a few times. The chain has TRBV28 and TRBJ2-4; D may be TRBD2 (6 bases). The CDR3 extends over 14 amino acids. V lost 6 bases to trimming and J lost 1 base, with 10 bases between them. Per the germline V gene, CDR1 is MDHEN and CDR2 is SYDVKM. CDR3 sequence (DNA): TGTGCCAGCAGGCAAGGAGGGGCCAAAAACATTCAGTACTTC. This encodes CASRQGGAKNIQYF. The whole variable domain, filled in from reference TRBV28 and TRBJ2-4, reads DVKVTQSSRYLVKRTGEKVFLECVQDMDHENMFWYRQDPGLGLRLIYFSYDVKMKEKGDIPEGYSVSREKKERFSLILESASTNQTSMYLCASRQGGAKNIQYFGAGTRLSVL.